This T cell receptor (beta chain) was identified during a study of TIL therapy for anti-PD-1-resistant metastatic lung cancer (TCRdb year 2021). With regard to the full study: Before any PD-1/PD-L1 blockade was given, tumors were harvested, nivolumab was then administered, and patients who progressed went on to receive lymphodepletion, an infusion of expanded TIL, and IL-2. Among the enrolled patients, the median age was approximately 54 years (range roughly 38-85), and the median tumor PD-L1 proportion score was more than 4.5%. The cohort was composed predominantly of lung adenocarcinoma, with several EGFR-mutant and two ALK-rearranged tumors included, and half of patients were identified as current or former smokers. Across the cohort, whole-exome sequencing showed a median non-synonymous tumor mutation burden of 1.5 mutations per megabase. T cell receptor beta sequencing of tumor and peripheral blood served to follow clonotypes across the tumor, the expanded TIL product, and serial blood samples.

Turning to this clone: This clone's antigen is unknown. Base qualities are missing; no much larger clone stands one base away.

TCR beta CDR3 regions were amplified from genomic DNA by bias-controlled multiplex PCR with the immunoSEQ v3 hsTCRB kit. TCR libraries were sequenced on an Illumina NextSeq 500 to 1.5 million to 2 million read pairs for survey level or about 5-6.5 million for deep level. Under the source paper's analysis protocol: V, D and J genes were assigned, non-productive sequences were removed, and clonality was reported by immunoSEQ Analyzer software. Repertoires were compared using productive Simpson clonality and Morisita overlap index of productive TRB rearrangements between infused TIL and blood. The absolute count of a clonotype in blood was estimated by multiplying the lymphocyte count by the CD3+ fraction and by the productive frequency of the clone. TCRdb re-hosts the immuneACCESS table, in-frame sequences only. Its copies lack some clones; in the studies checked, an unresolved V gene accounts for under half of them, and the cause for the rest is not known. D and trimming were read from the DNA, whereas the V and J calls and clone size are those reported in that table. The sample table holds more than 55,000 clones, of which roughly four fifths were seen once. Clones ranked in the top ten supply roughly 3% of the sample.

What the authors observed across the whole study: Clonotypes from the infused TIL partially replaced the baseline peripheral repertoire and then declined over months, and persistence showed no apparent association with response. Because the cohort was highly selected, with more treatment-naive, never-smoker and oncogene-addicted patients than is typical, generalizability is limited. The study protocol defined all tumor marker inferences as exploratory.

The CDR3 numbers 14 residues from cysteine through phenylalanine. Solely the CDR3 DNA is kept, with 42 bases framed from the first base. The germline V gene gives CDR1 as SGHTS and CDR2 as YDEGEE. Germline trimming: 1 base from V, 4 bases from J; junction bases outside gene matches: 2. What this sample's time point label stands for: pre-treatment sample, taken before nivolumab and TIL therapy. Between late 2017 and January 2020, a dual-center phase I trial enrolled adults who had stage 4 NSCLC. Samples were obtained from a single-arm, open-label phase I trial in which tumor-infiltrating lymphocyte therapy with nivolumab was evaluated in advanced non-small cell lung cancer. Blood mononuclear cells from EDTA tubes were separated on a Ficoll gradient and snap-frozen as pellets, and DNA was extracted from the cells using a Qiagen mini-prep kit.

The receptor was derived from a person aged 25 to 85 with non-small cell lung cancer. The specimen comprised blood, sampled at baseline. Rearrangement joined TRBV5-8 to TRBJ2-3; 8 nucleotides in the junction match TRBD2. At the DNA level, the sequence is TGTGCCAGCAGCTTGCGGGGGGGCCCAGATACGCAGTATTTT. Translated, it gives CASSLRGGPDTQYF. Supplemented by the reference TRBV5-8 and TRBJ2-3 proteins around the CDR3, the complete variable domain is EAGVTQSPTHLIKTRGQQATLRCSPISGHTSVYWYQQALGLGLQFLLWYDEGEERNRGNFPPRFSGRQFPNYSSELNVNALELEDSALYLCASSLRGGPDTQYFGPGTRLTVL.